This T cell receptor beta chain was identified during a study of control samples from healthy donors and cancer patients. The CDR3 loop spans 16 amino acids. Trimming cost V 0 bases and J 4 bases; bases outside gene matches: 9. The germline gives CDR1 GTSNPN, CDR2 SVGIG (reference sequence). Produced via immunoSEQ multiplex PCR; TCRdb's table is partial and in-frame only. The sample lists roughly 100,000 clones; roughly 89% were seen once. This sequence originates from a man between 60 and 75 years old with lung cancer. The rearrangement links TRBV30 to TRBJ1-2; 9 nucleotides agree with TRBD1. The specimen sequenced was PBMCs. CDR3 coding DNA: TGTGCCTGGAGTGTTATTGGGACAGGGCACAGCTATGGCTACACCTTC. Translated, it gives CAWSVIGTGHSYGYTF.